This TCR beta chain was sequenced in a study of Graves' ophthalmopathy and Graves' hyperthyroidism. Hyperthyroidism counted as stable given no ophthalmopathy within 18 months of follow-up. Recruitment covered hyperthyroidism patients aged 18 to 65 whose new diagnosis was of under 2 months' duration. V lost 4 bases and J lost 2, with 8 bases in between. Germline V lookup: CDR1 SQVTM, CDR2 ANQGSEA. The CDR3 contains 12 residues. This clonotype occurred many times. Its target is unknown. Amplification targeted the TCR beta CDR3 regions, with RNA transcripts as the source material. An initial RT-PCR round employing HTBI primers preceded a second-round multiplex PCR. TCRdb processed the multiplex PCR reads anew with MiXCR; each CDR3 protein has one entry. Of 400,000 or so distinct CDR3 sequences listed, approximately 17% were seen once; the top ten hold roughly 2.3%. Overall study results and limits: Sensitivity reached 87.88% and specificity approximately 81% for a 13-signature model separating ophthalmopathy from stable hyperthyroidism. Blood also carried most expanded thyroid clonotypes exceeding 0.001 frequency.

Sequences were obtained from peripheral blood. The genes are TRBV29-1 and TRBJ1-2, with a weak D call TRBD1 (6 bases). The clonotype comes from an adult woman with stable Graves' hyperthyroidism. CDR3 sequence reads: CSVGGGNYGYTF. The CDR3 nucleotides are TGCAGCGTTGGCGGGGGCAACTATGGCTACACCTTC.